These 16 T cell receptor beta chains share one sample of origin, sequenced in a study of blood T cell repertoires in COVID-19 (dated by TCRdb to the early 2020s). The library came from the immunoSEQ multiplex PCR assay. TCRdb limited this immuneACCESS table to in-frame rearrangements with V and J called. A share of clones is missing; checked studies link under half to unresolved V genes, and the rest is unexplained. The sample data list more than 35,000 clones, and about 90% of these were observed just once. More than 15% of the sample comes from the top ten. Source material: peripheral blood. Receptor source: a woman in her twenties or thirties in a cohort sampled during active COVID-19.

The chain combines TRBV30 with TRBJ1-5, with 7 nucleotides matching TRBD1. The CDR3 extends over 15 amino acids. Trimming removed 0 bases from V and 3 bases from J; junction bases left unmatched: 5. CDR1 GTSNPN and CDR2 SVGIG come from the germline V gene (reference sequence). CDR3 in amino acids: CAWSVRDRANQPQHF. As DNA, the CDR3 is TGTGCCTGGAGTGTACGCGACAGGGCCAATCAGCCCCAGCATTTT.

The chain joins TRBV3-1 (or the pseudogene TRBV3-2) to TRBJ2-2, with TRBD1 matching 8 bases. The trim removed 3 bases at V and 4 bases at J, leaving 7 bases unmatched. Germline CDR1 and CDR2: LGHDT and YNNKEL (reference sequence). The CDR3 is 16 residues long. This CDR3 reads CASSHDRGLATGELFF. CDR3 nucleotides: TGTGCCAGCAGCCATGACAGGGGATTGGCCACCGGGGAGCTGTTTTTT.

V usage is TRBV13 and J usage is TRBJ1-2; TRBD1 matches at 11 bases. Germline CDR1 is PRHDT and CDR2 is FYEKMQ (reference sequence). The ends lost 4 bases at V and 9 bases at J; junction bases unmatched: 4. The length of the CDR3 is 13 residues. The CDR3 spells CASSWTGGRSYTF. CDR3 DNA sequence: TGTGCCAGCAGCTGGACAGGGGGCCGGAGCTACACCTTC. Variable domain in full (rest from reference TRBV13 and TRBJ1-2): AAGVIQSPRHLIKEKRETATLKCYPIPRHDTVYWYQQGPGQDPQFLISFYEKMQSDKGSIPDRFSAQQFSDYHSELNMSSLELGDSALYFCASSWTGGRSYTFGSGTRLTVV.

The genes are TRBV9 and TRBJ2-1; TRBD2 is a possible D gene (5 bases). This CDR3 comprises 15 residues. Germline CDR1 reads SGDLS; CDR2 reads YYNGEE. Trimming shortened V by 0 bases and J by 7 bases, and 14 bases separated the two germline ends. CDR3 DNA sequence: TGTGCCAGCAGCGTAGTGGGGAGTTCTGGGAATGAGCAGTTCTTC. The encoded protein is CASSVVGSSGNEQFF. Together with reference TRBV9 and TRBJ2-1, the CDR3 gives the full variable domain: DSGVTQTPKHLITATGQRVTLRCSPRSGDLSVYWYQQSLDQGLQFLIQYYNGEERAKGNILERFSAQQFPDLHSELNLSSLELGDSALYFCASSVVGSSGNEQFFGPGTRLTVL.

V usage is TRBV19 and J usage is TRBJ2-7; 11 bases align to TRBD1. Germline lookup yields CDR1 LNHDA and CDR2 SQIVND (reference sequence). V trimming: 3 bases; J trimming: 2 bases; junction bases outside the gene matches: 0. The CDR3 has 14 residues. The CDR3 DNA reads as TGTGCCAGTAGTATGGGACAGGGGGCCTACGAGCAGTACTTC. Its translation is CASSMGQGAYEQYF.

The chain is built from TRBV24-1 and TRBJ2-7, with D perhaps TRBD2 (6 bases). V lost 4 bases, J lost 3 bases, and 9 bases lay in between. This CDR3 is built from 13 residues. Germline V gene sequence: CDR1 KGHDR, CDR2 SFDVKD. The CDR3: CATSERDFYEQYF. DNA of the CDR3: TGTGCCACCAGTGAGCGGGATTTCTACGAGCAGTACTTC.

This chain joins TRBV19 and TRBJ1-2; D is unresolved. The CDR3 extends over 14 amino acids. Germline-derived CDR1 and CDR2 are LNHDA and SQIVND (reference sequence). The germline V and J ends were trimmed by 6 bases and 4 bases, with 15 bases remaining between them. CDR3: CASSLAGRVYGYTF. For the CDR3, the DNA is TGTGCCAGTAGCCTGGCGGGCAGAGTCTATGGCTACACCTTC.

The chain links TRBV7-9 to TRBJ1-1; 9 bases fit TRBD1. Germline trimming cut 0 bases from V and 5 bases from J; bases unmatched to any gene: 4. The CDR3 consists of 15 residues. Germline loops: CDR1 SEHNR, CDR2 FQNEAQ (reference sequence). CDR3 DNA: TGTGCCAGCAGCTTAGCCGGACAGGGGTTAACTGAAGCTTTCTTT. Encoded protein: CASSLAGQGLTEAFF.

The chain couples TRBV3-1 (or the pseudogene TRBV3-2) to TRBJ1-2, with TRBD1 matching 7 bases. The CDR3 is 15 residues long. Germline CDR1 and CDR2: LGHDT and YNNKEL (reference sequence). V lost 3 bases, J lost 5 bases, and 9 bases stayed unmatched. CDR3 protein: CASSHPGGRGYGYTF. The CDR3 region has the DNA TGTGCCAGCAGCCATCCTGGGGGCAGGGGGTATGGCTACACCTTC.

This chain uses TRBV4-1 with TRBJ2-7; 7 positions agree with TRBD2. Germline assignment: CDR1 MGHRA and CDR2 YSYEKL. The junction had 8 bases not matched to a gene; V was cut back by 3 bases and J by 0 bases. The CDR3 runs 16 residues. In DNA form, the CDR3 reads TGCGCCAGCAGCCACCGACCTGGGACTACCTCCTACGAGCAGTACTTC. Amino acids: CASSHRPGTTSYEQYF.

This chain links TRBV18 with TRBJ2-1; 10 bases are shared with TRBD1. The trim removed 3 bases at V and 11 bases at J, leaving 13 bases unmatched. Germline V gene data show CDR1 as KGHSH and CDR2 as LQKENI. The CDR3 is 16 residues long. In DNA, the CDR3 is TGTGCCAGCTCACCGGGGACAGGGGCCGCCAAGAGGAAGCAGTTCTTC. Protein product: CASSPGTGAAKRKQFF.

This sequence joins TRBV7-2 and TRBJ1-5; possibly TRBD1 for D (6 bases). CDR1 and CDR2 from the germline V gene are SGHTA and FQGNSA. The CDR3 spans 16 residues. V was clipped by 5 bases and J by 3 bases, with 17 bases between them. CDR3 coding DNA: TGTGCCAGCAGCCTTACCCAGGGACACTTCAATCAGCCCCAGCATTTT. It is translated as CASSLTQGHFNQPQHF.

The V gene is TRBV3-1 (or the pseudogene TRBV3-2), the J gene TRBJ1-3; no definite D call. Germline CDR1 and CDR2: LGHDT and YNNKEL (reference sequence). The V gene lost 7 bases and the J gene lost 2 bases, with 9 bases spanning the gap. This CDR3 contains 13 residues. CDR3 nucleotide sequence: TGTGCCAGCAATGAGGGTACTGGAAACACCATATATTTT. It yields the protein CASNEGTGNTIYF.

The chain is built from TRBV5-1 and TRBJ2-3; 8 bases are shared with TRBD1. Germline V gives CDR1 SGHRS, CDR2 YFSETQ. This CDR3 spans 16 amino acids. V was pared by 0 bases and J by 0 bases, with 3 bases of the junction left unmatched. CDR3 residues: CASSLGTGTSTDTQYF. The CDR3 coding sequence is TGCGCCAGCAGCTTGGGGACAGGGACAAGCACAGATACGCAGTATTTT.

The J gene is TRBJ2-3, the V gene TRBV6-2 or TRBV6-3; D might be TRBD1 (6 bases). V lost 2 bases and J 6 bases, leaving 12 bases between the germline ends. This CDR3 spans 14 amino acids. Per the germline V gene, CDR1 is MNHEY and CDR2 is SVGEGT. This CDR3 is CASSYRDKADTQYF. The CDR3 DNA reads TGTGCCAGCAGTTACCGGGACAAGGCCGATACGCAGTATTTT.

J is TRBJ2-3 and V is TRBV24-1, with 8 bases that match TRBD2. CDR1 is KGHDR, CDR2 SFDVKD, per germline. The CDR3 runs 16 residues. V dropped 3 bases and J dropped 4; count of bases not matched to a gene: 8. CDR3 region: CATSDPRREGADTQYF. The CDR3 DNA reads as TGTGCCACCAGTGATCCAAGACGGGAGGGTGCAGATACGCAGTATTTT.